This TCR beta chain stems from a study of T cell responses to AZD1222 COVID-19 vaccine. Study-wide context: Second-dose groups at about 4 or about 12 weeks were pooled. Study-level results: Across the whole spike, CD4 TCRs peaked at regions 160-218 and 743-854. Sampling captured repertoires only after the peak T cell response. At baseline, just a handful of AZD1222 recipients tested seropositive.

The germline V gene encodes CDR1 SGDLS and CDR2 YYNGEE. Trimming removed 4 bases from V and 5 bases from J, with 6 bases in between. The CDR3 is 11 amino acids. With respect to this clone: No antigen is known for it.

The assay was immunoSEQ multiplex PCR, and TCRdb's table has in-frame clones only and misses some. The data contain 150,000 to 200,000 clones, approximately 94% of them seen just once; the ten biggest clones take up roughly 9.2%. This chain links TRBV9 with TRBJ2-5, with D unresolved. Sequences were derived from peripheral blood, sampled on day 0 of AZD1222 vaccination. This receptor was obtained from an adult in good health. In DNA form, the CDR3 reads TGTGCCAGCAGCCCTCGGGAGACCCAGTACTTC. Residues: CASSPRETQYF.